This TCR beta chain was captured by sequencing in a study of blood T cell repertoires in COVID-19. In the study overall: Two negative PCRs, clearance, or symptom resolution characterized the recovered Cohort 3 donors. Material from acute and convalescent COVID-19 was sourced from the United States, Italy and Spain. Nucleic acid was either cDNA or gDNA, and it came from T cells, B-cell-depleted T cells, or PBMCs.

TCRdb's table, derived via immunoSEQ multiplex PCR, lists solely in-frame clones and lacks some. The sample shows roughly 210,000 clones, around 87% of them seen only once. Germline V gene sequence: CDR1 MDHEN, CDR2 SYDVKM. The CDR3 has 14 amino acids. The V end was cut by 6 bases, the J end by 4 bases, with 15 bases between. The sequencing sample was made of PBMCs or T cells enriched from blood (not recorded which). The chain combines TRBV28 with TRBJ1-2; D possibly corresponds to TRBD1 (6 bases). This sequence originates from a man younger than 45 in a cohort exposed to, infected with or recovered from COVID-19 (not recorded which). Here the CDR3 reads CASRTSTGFYGYTF. The CDR3 bases are TGTGCCAGCAGAACATCAACAGGGTTCTATGGCTACACCTTC.